A selection of T cell receptor beta chains follows, all from one sample in a study of blood T cells in healthy people across ages. TCRdb independently ran MiXCR on the 5' RACE reads; one entry per CDR3 protein. This table has around 1,000,000 distinct CDR3 sequences, 20% to 25% appearing once. These data were also filed under a second study, of T cells of mothers and their children.

The sequenced sample was blood. These receptor sequences come from a girl aged 2 to 9 in good health. Both conserved end residues are trimmed from each CDR3. Fields, in order: CDR3 protein, J gene, V gene.

ASSSRGAYEQY,TRBJ2-7,TRBV27
ASSFWSRREKLF,TRBJ1-4,TRBV12-3/TRBV12-4
ASSSWTSGRNEQY,TRBJ2-7,TRBV7-9
ASSPPTGSGGSPLH,TRBJ1-6,TRBV6-1
ASSHTQGLGYEQY,TRBJ2-7,TRBV13
ASSPGAVQTQY,TRBJ2-5,TRBV4-2
SAEGTGTSGRAVPDEQY,TRBJ2-7,TRBV20-1
ATSDLDTAGELF,TRBJ2-2,TRBV24-1
ASSEARGDEQF,.,TRBV6-1
ASSPLQPYMNTEAF,TRBJ1-1,TRBV7-9
SVLSGQGEEKLF,TRBJ1-4,TRBV29-1
SVAAGTANEKLF,TRBJ1-4,TRBV29-1
ASSLGGLTGYGYT,TRBJ1-2,TRBV7-2
ASSRRQGDTQY,TRBJ2-3,TRBV4-3
SAREGWGSQETQY,TRBJ2-5,TRBV20-1
SASAGTGGTKAF,TRBJ1-1,TRBV20-1
ASRPQGKFWEQY,TRBJ2-7,TRBV6-2/TRBV6-3
ASSVDLSGANVLT,TRBJ2-6,TRBV9
ASSYHQAYTEAF,TRBJ1-1,TRBV27
ASSLIAEAF,TRBJ1-1,TRBV28
ASSEALGVDGNYGYT,TRBJ1-2,TRBV2
SARDPDGGNTIY,TRBJ1-3,TRBV20-1
ASSGTSGARRHEQY,.,TRBV28